The 4 T cell receptor beta chains listed next were all sequenced from one sample in a study of radiation and T cells in renal cell carcinoma. The protocol was immunoSEQ multiplex PCR, while the TCRdb copy is restricted to in-frame clones and leaves out a portion. This table holds under 200,000 clones, about 87% found once. Time point indicated: blood 4 weeks post-SBRT, at nephrectomy. Specified treatment: 15 Gy SBRT to primary tumor, nephrectomy 4 weeks later. Sample: blood, taken from a patient whose treatment included radiotherapy and nephrectomy. These receptor sequences come from a woman aged 45-65 years with renal cell carcinoma.

The CDR3 spells CASSIPMGGHGYTF. CDR3 sequence (DNA): TGTGCCAGCAGCATACCAATGGGTGGGCACGGCTACACCTTC. The V and J genes are TRBV7-9 and TRBJ1-2; D remains ambiguous. This CDR3 is built from 14 residues. The germline V and J ends were trimmed by 5 bases and 8 bases, with 18 bases remaining between them. Germline lookup yields CDR1 SEHNR and CDR2 FQNEAQ (reference sequence).

For the CDR3, the DNA is TGTGCCAGCAGTCCCGACAGAGGTTTTAACTATGGCTACACCTTC. It specifies CASSPDRGFNYGYTF. The genes are TRBV6-5 and TRBJ1-2; TRBD1 is a possible D gene (5 bases). Germline V gene data show CDR1 as MNHEY and CDR2 as SVGAGI. This CDR3 has 15 residues. V lost 5 bases, J lost 1 base, and 14 bases lay in between.

V and J are TRBV5-8 and TRBJ2-5; D call uncertain. Germline V gene sequence: CDR1 SGHTS, CDR2 YDEGEE. This CDR3 has 13 amino acids. V lost 0 bases and J 6 bases, leaving 9 bases between the germline ends. CDR3 sequence (DNA): TGTGCCAGCAGCTTGGGTCCGCAGAAGACCCAGTACTTC. This codes for CASSLGPQKTQYF.

The chain employs TRBV9 and TRBJ2-3; D might be TRBD1 or TRBD2, each matching 5 bases. This CDR3 has 15 residues. Germline V CDR1 and CDR2: SGDLS, YYNGEE. V was cut by 2 bases and J by 2 bases, with 12 bases left in between. The CDR3 DNA reads as TGTGCCAGCAGCGTGAGGTGGGGGAACACAGATACGCAGTATTTT. It encodes CASSVRWGNTDTQYF.